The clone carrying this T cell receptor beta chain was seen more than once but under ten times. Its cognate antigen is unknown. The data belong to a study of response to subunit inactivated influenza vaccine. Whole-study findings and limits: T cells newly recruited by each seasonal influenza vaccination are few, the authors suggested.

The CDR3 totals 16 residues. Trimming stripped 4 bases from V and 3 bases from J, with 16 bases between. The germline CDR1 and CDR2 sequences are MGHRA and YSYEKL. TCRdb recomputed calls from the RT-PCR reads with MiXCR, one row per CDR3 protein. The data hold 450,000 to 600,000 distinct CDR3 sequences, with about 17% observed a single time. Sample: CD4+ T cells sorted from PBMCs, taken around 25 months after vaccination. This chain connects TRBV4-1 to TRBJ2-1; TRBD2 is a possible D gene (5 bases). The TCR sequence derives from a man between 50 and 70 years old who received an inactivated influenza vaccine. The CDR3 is CASSPVGRGIYNEQFF. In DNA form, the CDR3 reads TGCGCCAGCAGCCCGGTCGGCCGGGGTATCTACAATGAGCAGTTCTTC.